The 25 T cell receptor beta chains below all came from one sample that was sequenced in a study of blood T cell repertoires in COVID-19. Assay used: immunoSEQ multiplex PCR; TCRdb lists only in-frame clones, some missing. The sample contains over 95,000 clones, 79% of which appear only once. The source material was peripheral blood. These TCRs come from a woman aged 80 or over with active or convalescent COVID-19.

This clone was observed a handful of times. The chain recombines TRBV5-4 with TRBJ2-1, with TRBD1 matching over 10 bases. The ends lost 4 bases at V and 12 bases at J; junction bases unmatched: 10. The CDR3 sequence is 14 residues long. Germline CDR1 and CDR2: SGHNT and YYREEE (reference sequence). The CDR3 bases are TGTGCCAGCAGCGAGACAGGGGGCTTAGGGGGGCAGTTCTTC. Amino acids: CASSETGGLGGQFF.

V is TRBV7-8 and J is TRBJ1-4; weak D call: TRBD1 (5 bases). Germline values: CDR1 SGHVS, CDR2 FQNEAQ. Trimming removed 5 bases at V and 3 bases at J, with 16 bases between. The CDR3 spans 16 residues. The CDR3 DNA follows: TGTGCCAGCAGCGAGACAGCTAGAAGTCCTAATGAAAAACTGTTTTTT. This sequence encodes CASSETARSPNEKLFF.

The genes are TRBV19 and TRBJ2-3; 7 nucleotides match TRBD2. After removal of 4 bases from V and 3 bases from J, the junction contained 10 bases not matched to a gene. The CDR3 has 16 amino acids. Per germline, CDR1 LNHDA and CDR2 SQIVND (reference sequence). As DNA, the CDR3 is TGTGCCAGTAGTAACCTAGGGGAGGGCTGGACAGATACGCAGTATTTT. Its translation: CASSNLGEGWTDTQYF.

This sequence joins TRBV7-8 and TRBJ2-7; 11 positions agree with TRBD2. This CDR3 comprises 14 residues. Germline CDR1 SGHVS, CDR2 FQNEAQ. J gave up 2 bases and V 5 bases, and 2 bases lay outside the gene matches. The CDR3, as DNA: TGTGCCAGCAGCCTGACTAGCGGGACCTACGAGCAGTACTTC. As protein: CASSLTSGTYEQYF.

The V gene is TRBV30, the J gene TRBJ2-3; TRBD2 might be the D (6 bases). V lost 2 bases and J lost 2, with 14 bases in between. The germline CDR1 and CDR2 sequences are GTSNPN and SVGIG (reference sequence). This CDR3 contains 15 residues. The CDR3 loop reads CAWSLGLDPTDTQYF. The CDR3 DNA follows: TGTGCCTGGAGTCTGGGACTCGACCCCACAGATACGCAGTATTTT.

The chain combines TRBV6-5 with TRBJ2-2; no clear D. Trimming removed 3 bases from V and 0 bases from J, with 8 bases in between. The CDR3 is made up of 15 amino acids. CDR1 MNHEY and CDR2 SVGAGI come from the germline V gene. This CDR3 reads CASSYQVSNTGELFF. The CDR3 DNA reads TGTGCCAGCAGTTATCAGGTTTCGAACACCGGGGAGCTGTTTTTT.

The chain recombines TRBV6-5 with TRBJ1-6; tentatively, D is TRBD1 (6 bases). Germline V gene lookup returns CDR1 MNHEY and CDR2 SVGAGI. With 5 bases removed from V and 14 bases from J, the gap between germline ends came to 16 bases. The CDR3 has 13 residues. CDR3 loop: CASSPIGPGALHF. Written as DNA, the CDR3 is TGTGCCAGCAGTCCCATCGGACCAGGGGCCCTCCACTTT.

The CDR3 loop reads CASSSLAGSYNEQFF. CDR3 DNA: TGTGCCAGCAGTTCTCTAGCGGGATCCTACAATGAGCAGTTCTTC. This sequence joins TRBV27 and TRBJ2-1, with TRBD2 matching 9 bases. The germline gives CDR1 MNHEY, CDR2 SMNVEV (reference sequence). V dropped 4 bases and J dropped 1; count of bases not matched to a gene: 2. This CDR3 contains 15 residues.

The V and J genes are TRBV27 and TRBJ1-3; maybe TRBD1 (5 bases). The CDR3 length is 14 residues. V gave up 7 bases and J gave up 4 bases, with 14 bases separating them. In germline, CDR1 is MNHEY, CDR2 SMNVEV (reference sequence). DNA for the CDR3: TGTGCCAGCATGTCCCGGGGGTACGGAAACACCATATATTTT. It encodes CASMSRGYGNTIYF.

The chain joins TRBV6-6 to TRBJ2-3; TRBD2 matches at 8 bases. Germline assignment: CDR1 MNHNY and CDR2 SVGAGI (reference sequence). Losses at the gene ends were 0 bases for V and 5 bases for J; bases not matched to a gene: 4. The CDR3 has 15 residues. CDR3: CASSYSAGGRDTQYF. In nucleotides, the CDR3 is TGTGCCAGCAGTTACTCTGCGGGAGGAAGAGATACGCAGTATTTT.

The V call is TRBV18, the J call TRBJ2-7, with 8 nucleotides matching TRBD2. CDR3 size: 15 residues. The junction had 7 bases not matched to a gene; V was cut back by 6 bases and J by 0 bases. CDR1 is KGHSH, CDR2 LQKENI, per germline. The chain's CDR3 is CASSYGGGPSYEQYF. As DNA, the CDR3 is TGTGCCAGCTCCTACGGGGGGGGGCCCTCCTACGAGCAGTACTTC.

This clone was seen a handful of times. The V gene is TRBV5-1, the J gene TRBJ2-1; 8 bases line up with TRBD1. The CDR3 has 15 amino acids. J was trimmed by 4 bases and V by 3 bases; bases with no gene match: 6. In germline, CDR1 is SGHRS, CDR2 YFSETQ. The CDR3 spells CASSSQGARYNEQFF. CDR3 nucleotides: TGCGCCAGCAGCTCTCAGGGGGCGCGGTACAATGAGCAGTTCTTC.

The chain combines TRBV11-1 with TRBJ2-1, with D tentatively TRBD2 (6 bases). Trimming removed 0 bases at V and 10 bases at J, with 13 bases between. CDR1 is SGHAT and CDR2 is FQDESV in the germline V gene (reference sequence). The CDR3 is 14 amino acids. The CDR3 sequence: CASSLARERPEQFF. The CDR3 region has the DNA TGTGCCAGCAGCTTAGCTCGGGAGCGGCCAGAGCAGTTCTTC.

The chain recombines TRBV15 with TRBJ2-3; 7 bases are shared with TRBD2. The germline gives CDR1 LNHNV, CDR2 YYDKDF (reference sequence). V shed 5 bases and J 3 bases; nucleotides not matched to a gene: 2. The CDR3 consists of 13 residues. The CDR3 here is CATSDGRTDTQYF. The CDR3 coding sequence is TGTGCCACCAGCGACGGGAGGACAGATACGCAGTATTTT.

The genes are TRBV20-1 and TRBJ2-7; 7 bases are a match to TRBD2. V lost 3 bases, J lost 5 bases, and 10 bases stayed unmatched. The CDR3 extends over 14 amino acids. Germline assignment: CDR1 DFQATT and CDR2 SNEGSKA (reference sequence). CDR3 region: CSASGSGTPDEQYF. CDR3 DNA: TGCAGTGCTAGTGGCAGCGGGACTCCAGACGAGCAGTACTTC.

This clone came up a few times. Other DNA sequences of this sample code for an identical CDR3. The chain joins TRBV12-3 or TRBV12-4 to TRBJ1-3; D ambiguous. The length of the CDR3 is 13 residues. Trimming removed 6 bases from V and 2 bases from J, with 8 bases in between. Written as DNA, the CDR3 is TGTGCCAGCAGCTTCGGGACTGGAAACACCATATATTTT. Translation: CASSFGTGNTIYF.

The CDR3 region has the DNA TGCGCCAGCAGCTTGGCCGGACAGGCCTACACCGGGGAGCTGTTTTTT. This encodes CASSLAGQAYTGELFF. This chain connects TRBV5-1 to TRBJ2-2; 7 bases fit TRBD1. This CDR3 has 16 amino acids. Per the germline V gene, CDR1 is SGHRS and CDR2 is YFSETQ. Unmatched junction bases numbered 5, after V lost 0 bases and J lost 3 bases.

The chain combines TRBV5-4 with TRBJ2-7; weak D call: TRBD1 (6 bases). CDR1 is SGHNT and CDR2 is YYREEE in the germline V gene (reference sequence). V lost 1 base, J lost 0 bases, and 11 bases lay in between. The CDR3 covers 15 residues. The CDR3 loop reads CASSLQGTYSYEQYF. CDR3 DNA: TGTGCCAGCAGCTTGCAGGGGACCTACTCCTACGAGCAGTACTTC.

The J gene is TRBJ2-5, the V gene TRBV5-6; TRBD1 matches 10 bases. The CDR3 has 16 residues. The V and J ends lost 0 bases and 6 bases, in that order; junction bases with no gene match: 8. Germline CDR1 is SGHDT and CDR2 is YYEEEE. CDR3 loop: CASSLGGTGVGKTQYF. The CDR3 DNA reads as TGTGCCAGCAGCTTGGGGGGGACAGGGGTCGGAAAGACCCAGTACTTC.

The J gene is TRBJ1-5, the V gene TRBV21-1; the table's TRBD1 call for D was not verified on the DNA. TRBV21-1 is termed a pseudogene. The CDR3 is made up of 16 amino acids. CDR3 DNA: TGTGCCAGCAGCGACCGGGACAGGGAGCGCAATCAGCCCCAGCATTTT. Translating gives CASSDRDRERNQPQHF.

The chain recombines TRBV5-5 with TRBJ1-3; tentative D call: TRBD1 (5 bases). This CDR3 has 16 residues. Per the germline V gene, CDR1 is SGHKS and CDR2 is YYEKEE (reference sequence). V lost 2 bases and J lost 4, with 16 bases in between. CDR3 DNA sequence: TGTGCCAGCAGCTTTCCTCGGTGGGACTCAGGAAACACCATATATTTT. Its translation: CASSFPRWDSGNTIYF. The whole variable domain, filled in from reference TRBV5-5 and TRBJ1-3, reads DAGVTQSPTHLIKTRGQQVTLRCSPISGHKSVSWYQQVLGQGPQFIFQYYEKEERGRGNFPDRFSARQFPNYSSELNVNALLLGDSALYLCASSFPRWDSGNTIYFGEGSWLTVV.

The rearrangement uses TRBV28 and TRBJ2-7; TRBD1 matches at 7 bases. V was pared by 6 bases and J by 2 bases, with 7 bases of the junction left unmatched. Germline V gene data show CDR1 as MDHEN and CDR2 as SYDVKM. The CDR3 runs to 14 residues. CDR3 nucleotides: TGTGCCAGCAGAGGGGGCGGGTCTGCCTACGAGCAGTACTTC. This sequence encodes CASRGGGSAYEQYF.

This chain links TRBV2 with TRBJ2-1; 8 bases are a match to TRBD2. The CDR3 runs 15 residues. Per germline, CDR1 SNHLY and CDR2 FYNNEI. V was pared by 6 bases and J by 8 bases, with 12 bases of the junction left unmatched. The CDR3 here is CASRAGLGEGDEQFF. For the CDR3, the DNA is TGTGCCAGCAGAGCGGGACTAGGCGAGGGCGATGAGCAGTTCTTC.

V and J are TRBV5-6 and TRBJ1-1; 10 bases map to TRBD1. V trimming: 1 base; J trimming: 4 bases; junction bases outside the gene matches: 10. The germline CDR1 and CDR2 sequences are SGHDT and YYEEEE. The CDR3 runs to 17 residues. CDR3 loop: CASSLRDRGFFGTEAFF. CDR3 nucleotide sequence: TGTGCCAGCAGCTTGCGGGACAGGGGATTCTTTGGCACTGAAGCTTTCTTT.

The rearrangement uses TRBV28 and TRBJ1-4; tentative D call: TRBD1 (5 bases). The V gene's germline CDR1 is MDHEN and CDR2 SYDVKM. The germline V and J ends were trimmed by 7 bases and 8 bases, with 20 bases remaining between them. This CDR3 has 15 residues. The CDR3 DNA reads TGTGCCAGCAAAGAGGTTGGGGCTTTGGGGGAAAAACTGTTTTTT. Its translation: CASKEVGALGEKLFF.